The 7 T cell receptor beta chains in this list originate from one sample, sequenced in a study of blood T cell repertoires in COVID-19. The table came from immunoSEQ multiplex PCR; TCRdb's copy has only in-frame clones and leaves some out. The table shows about 64,000 clones, with more than 65% occurring only once. Sequencing was performed on peripheral blood. Receptors originate from a human donor in a cohort sampled during active COVID-19.

The V gene is TRBV7-2, the J gene TRBJ2-5; D not resolved. The V end lost 0 bases, the J end lost 0 bases, and 8 bases lay between the germline ends. CDR3 size: 15 residues. Germline-derived CDR1 and CDR2 are SGHTA and FQGNSA. CDR3 DNA: TGTGCCAGCAGCTTAGCACACCCGTACCAAGAGACCCAGTACTTC. Residues: CASSLAHPYQETQYF.

In this sample, this clone turned up a few times. The chain recombines TRBV5-1 with TRBJ1-3; D may be TRBD1 (5 bases). Trimming cost V 4 bases and J 5 bases, with 19 bases left between them. Germline V gene data show CDR1 as SGHRS and CDR2 as YFSETQ. The CDR3 sequence is 16 residues long. The DNA of the CDR3 is TGCGCCAGCAGCGTTGGAGGGGTGCAGGAGAGAAACACCATATATTTT. Translation gives CASSVGGVQERNTIYF.

The V call is TRBV11-2, the J call TRBJ2-7; 7 bases match TRBD1. The CDR3 covers 15 residues. The germline CDR1 and CDR2 sequences are SGHAT and FQNNGV. V shed 5 bases, J shed 0 bases, and the junction held 7 bases outside the gene matches. The chain's CDR3 is CASSRGGRSSYEQYF. The CDR3 DNA is TGTGCCAGCAGCCGAGGGGGCAGGAGCTCCTACGAGCAGTACTTC.

V usage is TRBV6-1 and J usage is TRBJ1-2, with 9 bases that match TRBD1. CDR1 and CDR2 (germline): MNHNS, SASEGT. The CDR3 extends over 14 amino acids. J lost 7 bases, V lost 1 base, and 4 bases had no gene match. The CDR3 loop reads CASSEGGTGRGYTF. The CDR3 DNA reads as TGTGCCAGCAGTGAAGGTGGGACAGGGCGTGGCTACACCTTC.

DNA for the CDR3: TGTGCCAGTAGTATAGCTGGGCGGGGGAGTAGGAATGAGCAGTTCTTC. It yields the protein CASSIAGRGSRNEQFF. This sequence joins TRBV19 and TRBJ2-1; 7 positions match TRBD2. This CDR3 has 16 residues. The V gene end was trimmed by 1 base and the J gene end by 7 bases; junction bases not matched to a gene: 10. Germline V gene lookup returns CDR1 LNHDA and CDR2 SQIVND (reference sequence). Filled out from reference TRBV19 and TRBJ2-1, the complete variable domain reads DGGITQSPKYLFRKEGQNVTLSCEQNLNHDAMYWYRQDPGQGLRLIYYSQIVNDFQKGDIAEGYSVSREKKESFPLTVTSAQKNPTAFYLCASSIAGRGSRNEQFFGPGTRLTVL.

Here the CDR3 DNA reads TGTGCCAGCAGTTACACGGCGGGAGAGCCCCAGCATTTT. Translated: CASSYTAGEPQHF. This chain connects TRBV6-5 to TRBJ1-5; D is ambiguous. Trimming shortened V by 2 bases and J by 8 bases, and 10 bases separated the two germline ends. The CDR3 spans 13 residues. Germline V lookup: CDR1 MNHEY, CDR2 SVGAGI.

The V call is TRBV5-1, the J call TRBJ1-1; D perhaps matches TRBD1 (6 bases). This CDR3 is built from 16 residues. CDR1 and CDR2 (germline): SGHRS, YFSETQ. Between the trimmed V and J ends, which lost 3 bases and 1 base, there was a span of 16 bases. The CDR3 loop reads CASSSGQQYQNTEAFF. DNA of the CDR3: TGCGCCAGCAGCTCCGGACAGCAATACCAGAACACTGAAGCTTTCTTT.